The source of this T cell receptor beta chain is a study of blood T cell repertoires in COVID-19. Study details: The origin of the acute and convalescent COVID-19 samples was the United States, Italy and Spain. Sample material is recorded as cDNA or gDNA derived from T cells, B-cell-depleted T cells, or PBMCs.

Authors' data handling: For nucleated cells, counts were estimated from reference gene primer amplification. Sequencing used immunoSEQ multiplex PCR; TCRdb keeps in-frame clones, though not all of them. Clone size and V and J calls were adopted from that table, with D and trimming inferred from the DNA. This table has about 120,000 clones, around 87% appearing once. V dropped 5 bases and J dropped 3; count of bases not matched to a gene: 7. The CDR3 has 14 amino acids. Germline V gene data show CDR1 as SGHAT and CDR2 as FQNNGV. The TCR sequence derives from a woman between 65 and 79 years old with acute or convalescent COVID-19. The specimen was peripheral blood. The J gene is TRBJ2-7, the V gene TRBV11-2; TRBD2 matches 7 bases. CDR3 residues: CASSPHGGGYEQYF. The CDR3 DNA sequence: TGTGCCAGCAGCCCCCATGGGGGGGGCTACGAGCAGTACTTC.